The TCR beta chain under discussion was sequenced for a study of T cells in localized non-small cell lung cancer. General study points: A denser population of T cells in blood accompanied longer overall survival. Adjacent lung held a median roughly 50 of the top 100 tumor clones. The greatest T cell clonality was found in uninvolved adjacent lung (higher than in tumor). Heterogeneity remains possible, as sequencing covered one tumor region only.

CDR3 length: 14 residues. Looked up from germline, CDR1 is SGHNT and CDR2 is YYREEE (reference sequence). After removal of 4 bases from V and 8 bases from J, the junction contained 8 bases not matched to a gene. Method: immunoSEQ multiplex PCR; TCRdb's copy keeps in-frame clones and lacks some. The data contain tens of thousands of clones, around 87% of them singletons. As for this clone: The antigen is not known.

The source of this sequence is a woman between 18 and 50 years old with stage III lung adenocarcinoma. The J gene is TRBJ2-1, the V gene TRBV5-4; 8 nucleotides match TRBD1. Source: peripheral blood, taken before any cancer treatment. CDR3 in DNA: TGTGCCAGCAGCCCCAGGACAGGGACCGATGAGCAGTTCTTC. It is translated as CASSPRTGTDEQFF.